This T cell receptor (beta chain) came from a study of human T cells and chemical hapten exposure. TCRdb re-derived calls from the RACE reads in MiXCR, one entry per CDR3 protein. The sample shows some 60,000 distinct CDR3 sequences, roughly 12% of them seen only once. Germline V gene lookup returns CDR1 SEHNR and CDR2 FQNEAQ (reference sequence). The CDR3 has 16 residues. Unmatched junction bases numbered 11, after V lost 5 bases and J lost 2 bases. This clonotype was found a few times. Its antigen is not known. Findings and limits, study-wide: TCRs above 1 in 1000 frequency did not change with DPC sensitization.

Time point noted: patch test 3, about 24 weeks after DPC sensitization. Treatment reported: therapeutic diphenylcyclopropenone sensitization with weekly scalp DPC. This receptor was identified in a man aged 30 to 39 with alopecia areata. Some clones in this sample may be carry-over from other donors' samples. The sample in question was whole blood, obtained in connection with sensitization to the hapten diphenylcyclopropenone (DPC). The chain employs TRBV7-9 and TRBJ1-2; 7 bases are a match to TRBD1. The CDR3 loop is CASSGTGDVINYGYTF. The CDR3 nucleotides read TGTGCCAGCAGCGGCACAGGGGACGTTATCAACTATGGCTACACCTTC.